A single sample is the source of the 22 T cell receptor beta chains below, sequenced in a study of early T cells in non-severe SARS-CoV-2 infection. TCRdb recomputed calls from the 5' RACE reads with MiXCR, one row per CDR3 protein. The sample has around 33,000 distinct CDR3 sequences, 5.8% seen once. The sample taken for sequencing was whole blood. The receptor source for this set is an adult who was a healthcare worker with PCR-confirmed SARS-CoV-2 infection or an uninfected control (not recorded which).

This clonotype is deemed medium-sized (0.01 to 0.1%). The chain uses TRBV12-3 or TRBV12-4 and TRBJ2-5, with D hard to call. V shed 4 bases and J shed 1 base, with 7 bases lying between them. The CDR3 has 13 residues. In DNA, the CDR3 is TGTGCCAGCAGTTACCGGGCCCAAGAGACCCAGTACTTC. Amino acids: CASSYRAQETQYF.

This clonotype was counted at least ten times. CDR3 sequence reads: CSVTEAGGPSTYNEQFF. The CDR3 nucleotides read TGCAGCGTTACTGAAGCGGGGGGGCCAAGTACCTACAATGAGCAGTTCTTC. The gene calls are TRBV29-1 and TRBJ2-1; 10 bases line up with TRBD2. This CDR3 contains 17 residues. Germline lookup yields CDR1 SQVTM and CDR2 ANQGSEA. Losses at the gene ends were 5 bases for V and 2 bases for J; bases not matched to a gene: 12.

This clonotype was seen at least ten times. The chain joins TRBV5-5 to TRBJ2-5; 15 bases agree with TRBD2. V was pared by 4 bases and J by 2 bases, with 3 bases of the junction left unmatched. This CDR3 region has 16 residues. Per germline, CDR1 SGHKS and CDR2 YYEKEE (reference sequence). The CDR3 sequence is CASSQGLAGGQETQYF. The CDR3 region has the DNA TGTGCCAGCAGCCAGGGACTAGCGGGGGGTCAAGAGACCCAGTACTTC. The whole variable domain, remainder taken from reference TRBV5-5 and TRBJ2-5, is DAGVTQSPTHLIKTRGQQVTLRCSPISGHKSVSWYQQVLGQGPQFIFQYYEKEERGRGNFPDRFSARQFPNYSSELNVNALLLGDSALYLCASSQGLAGGQETQYFGPGTRLLVL.

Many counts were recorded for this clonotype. The DNA of the CDR3 is TGTGCCAGCAGTGGTAGAATCAACACCGGGGAGCTGTTTTTT. Residues: CASSGRINTGELFF. This chain connects TRBV2 to TRBJ2-2, with D uncertain. From germline, CDR1 is SNHLY and CDR2 FYNNEI. The V end was cut by 4 bases, the J end by 2 bases, with 8 bases between. CDR3 size: 14 residues.

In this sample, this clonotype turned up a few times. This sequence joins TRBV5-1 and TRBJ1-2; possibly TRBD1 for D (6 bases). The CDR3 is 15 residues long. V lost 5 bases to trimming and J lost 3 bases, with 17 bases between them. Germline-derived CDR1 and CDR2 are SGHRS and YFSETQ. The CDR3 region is CASRRGSPSDYGYTF. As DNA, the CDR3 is TGCGCCAGCAGGAGGGGGTCTCCCAGTGACTATGGCTACACCTTC.

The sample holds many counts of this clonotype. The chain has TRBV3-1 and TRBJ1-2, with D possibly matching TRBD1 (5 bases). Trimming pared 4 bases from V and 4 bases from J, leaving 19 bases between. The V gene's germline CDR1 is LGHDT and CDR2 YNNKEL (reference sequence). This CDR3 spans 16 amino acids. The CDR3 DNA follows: TGTGCCAGCAGCCCCCTAAACCAGGGATTCTTCTATGGCTACACCTTC. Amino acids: CASSPLNQGFFYGYTF. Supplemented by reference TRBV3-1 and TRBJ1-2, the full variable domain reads DTAVSQTPKYLVTQMGNDKSIKCEQNLGHDTMYWYKQDSKKFLKIMFSYNNKELIINETVPNRFSPKSPDKAHLNLHINSLELGDSAVYFCASSPLNQGFFYGYTFGSGTRLTVV.

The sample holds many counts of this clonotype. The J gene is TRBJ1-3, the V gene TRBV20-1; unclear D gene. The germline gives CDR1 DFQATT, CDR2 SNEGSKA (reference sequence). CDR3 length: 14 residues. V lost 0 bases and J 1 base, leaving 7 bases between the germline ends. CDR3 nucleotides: TGCAGTGCTAGAGACCCGTATTCTGGAAACACCATATATTTT. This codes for CSARDPYSGNTIYF.

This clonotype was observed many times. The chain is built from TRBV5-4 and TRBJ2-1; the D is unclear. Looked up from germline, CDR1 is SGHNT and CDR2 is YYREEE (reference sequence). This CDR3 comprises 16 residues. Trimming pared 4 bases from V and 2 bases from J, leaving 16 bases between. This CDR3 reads CASSKDPSSAYNEQFF. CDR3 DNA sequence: TGTGCCAGCAGCAAAGACCCTAGTTCCGCCTACAATGAGCAGTTCTTC.

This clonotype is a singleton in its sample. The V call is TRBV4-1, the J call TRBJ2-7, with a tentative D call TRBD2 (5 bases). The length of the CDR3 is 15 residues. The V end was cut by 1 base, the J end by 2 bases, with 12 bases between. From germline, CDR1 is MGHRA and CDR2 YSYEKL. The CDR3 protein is CASSQVNGETYEQYF. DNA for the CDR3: TGCGCCAGCAGCCAAGTCAACGGGGAAACCTACGAGCAGTACTTC.

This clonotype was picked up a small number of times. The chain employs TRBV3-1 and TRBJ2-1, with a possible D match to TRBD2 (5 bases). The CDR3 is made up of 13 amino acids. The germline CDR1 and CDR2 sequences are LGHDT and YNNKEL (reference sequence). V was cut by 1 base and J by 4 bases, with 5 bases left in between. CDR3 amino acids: CASSQAGYNEQFF. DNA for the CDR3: TGTGCCAGCAGCCAAGCGGGGTACAATGAGCAGTTCTTC.

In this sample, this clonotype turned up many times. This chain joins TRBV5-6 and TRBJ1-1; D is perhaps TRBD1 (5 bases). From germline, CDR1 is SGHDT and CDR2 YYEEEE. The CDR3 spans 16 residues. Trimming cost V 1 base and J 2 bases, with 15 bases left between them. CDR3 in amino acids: CASSLLGGAPNTEAFF. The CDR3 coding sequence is TGTGCCAGCAGCTTGCTCGGAGGGGCCCCAAACACTGAAGCTTTCTTT.

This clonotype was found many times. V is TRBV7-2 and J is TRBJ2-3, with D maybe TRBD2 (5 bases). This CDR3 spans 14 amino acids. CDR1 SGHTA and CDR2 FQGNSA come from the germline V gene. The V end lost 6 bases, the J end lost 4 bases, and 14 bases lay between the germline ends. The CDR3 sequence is CASSPERWADTQYF. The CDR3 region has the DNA TGTGCCAGCAGTCCGGAGCGGTGGGCAGATACGCAGTATTTT.

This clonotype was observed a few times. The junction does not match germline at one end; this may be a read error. As DNA, the CDR3 is TGTGCCAGCTGTGAGAACACTGAAGCTTTCTTT. Its protein is CASCENTEAFF. The J gene is TRBJ1-1, the V gene TRBV6-1; D unclear. CDR1 is MNHNS, CDR2 SASEGT, per germline. The CDR3 has 11 amino acids.

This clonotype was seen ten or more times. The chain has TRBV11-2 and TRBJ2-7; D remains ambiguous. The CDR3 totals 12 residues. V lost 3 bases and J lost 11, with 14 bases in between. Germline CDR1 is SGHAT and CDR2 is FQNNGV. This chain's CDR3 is CASSFAGWLEYF. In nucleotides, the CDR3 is TGTGCCAGCAGCTTTGCTGGCTGGCTTGAGTACTTC. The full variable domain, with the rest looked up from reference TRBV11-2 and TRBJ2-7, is EAGVAQSPRYKIIEKRQSVAFWCNPISGHATLYWYQQILGQGPKLLIQFQNNGVVDDSQLPKDRFSAERLKGVDSTLKIQPAKLEDSAVYLCASSFAGWLEYFGPGTRLTVT.

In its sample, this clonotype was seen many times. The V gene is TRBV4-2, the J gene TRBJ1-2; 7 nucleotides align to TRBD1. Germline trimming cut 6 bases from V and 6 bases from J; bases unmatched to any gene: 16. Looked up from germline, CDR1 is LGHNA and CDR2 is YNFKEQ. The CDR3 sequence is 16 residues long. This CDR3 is CASSLSGTEVLDGYTF. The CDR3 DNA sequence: TGTGCCAGCAGTCTTTCCGGGACAGAAGTGTTAGATGGCTACACCTTC.

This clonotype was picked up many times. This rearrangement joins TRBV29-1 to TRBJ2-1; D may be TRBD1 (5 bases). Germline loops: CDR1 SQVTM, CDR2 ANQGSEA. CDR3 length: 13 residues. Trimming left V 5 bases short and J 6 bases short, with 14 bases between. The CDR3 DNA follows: TGCAGCGTTTCCCAGCGAAGGGGCAATGAGCAGTTCTTC. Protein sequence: CSVSQRRGNEQFF.

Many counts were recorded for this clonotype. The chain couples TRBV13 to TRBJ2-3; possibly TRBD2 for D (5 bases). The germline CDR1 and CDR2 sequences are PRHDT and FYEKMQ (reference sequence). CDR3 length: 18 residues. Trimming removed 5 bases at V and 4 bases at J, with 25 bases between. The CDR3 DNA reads TGTGCCAGCAGCGGCCCGGAGGCGGGCGGGCCCCTAGCAGATACGCAGTATTTT. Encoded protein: CASSGPEAGGPLADTQYF.

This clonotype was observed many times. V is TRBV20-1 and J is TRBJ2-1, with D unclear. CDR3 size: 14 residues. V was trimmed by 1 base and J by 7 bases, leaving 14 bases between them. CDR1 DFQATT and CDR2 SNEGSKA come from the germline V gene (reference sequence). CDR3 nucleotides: TGCAGTGCTAGAGTTGGCGGTAGAGCGAATGAGCAGTTCTTC. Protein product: CSARVGGRANEQFF.

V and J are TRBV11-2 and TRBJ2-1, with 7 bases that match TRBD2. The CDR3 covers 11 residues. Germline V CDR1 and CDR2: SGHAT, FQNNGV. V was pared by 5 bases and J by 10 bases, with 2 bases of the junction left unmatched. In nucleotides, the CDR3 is TGTGCCAGCAGCCCTAGCGGAGAGCAGTTCTTC. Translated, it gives CASSPSGEQFF.

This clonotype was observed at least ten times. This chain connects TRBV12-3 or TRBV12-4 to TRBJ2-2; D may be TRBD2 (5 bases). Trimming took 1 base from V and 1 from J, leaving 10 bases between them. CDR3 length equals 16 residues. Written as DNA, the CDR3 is TGTGCCAGCAGTTTAGTGATAGCGATGAACACCGGGGAGCTGTTTTTT. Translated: CASSLVIAMNTGELFF.

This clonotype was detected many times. The CDR3 DNA reads TGCAGTGCTAGAGAGGCCGCCGGGGGGGGCACTGAAGCTTTCTTT. This sequence encodes CSAREAAGGGTEAFF. The chain combines TRBV20-1 with TRBJ1-1, with D maybe TRBD1 (5 bases). This CDR3 is built from 15 residues. V lost 0 bases and J 4 bases, leaving 15 bases between the germline ends. Germline V gives CDR1 DFQATT, CDR2 SNEGSKA (reference sequence).

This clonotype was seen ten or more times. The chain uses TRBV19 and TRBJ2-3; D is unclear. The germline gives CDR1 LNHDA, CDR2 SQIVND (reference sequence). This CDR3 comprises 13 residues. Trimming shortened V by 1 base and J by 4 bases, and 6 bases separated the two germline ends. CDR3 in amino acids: CASSIGPPDTQYF. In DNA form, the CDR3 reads TGTGCCAGTAGTATAGGACCTCCAGATACGCAGTATTTT.